The 2 T cell receptor beta chains in this list originate from one sample, sequenced in a study of OX40 agonist ivuxolimab in advanced cancers. Using immunoSEQ multiplex PCR, the repertoire was profiled, and TCRdb retains in-frame clones only, with some absent. The sample has about 54,000 clones, approximately 90% seen once. Sample: CD4+ or CD8+ T cells sorted from blood, taken in a trial of the OX40 agonist ivuxolimab. The receptor set was obtained from an adult with an advanced solid tumor such as melanoma, head and neck, liver or kidney cancer.

The gene calls are TRBV10-3 and TRBJ2-1; TRBD2 might be the D (7 bases). The ends were cut back, 4 bases at V and 6 bases at J, with 19 bases in the middle. The germline gives CDR1 ENHRY, CDR2 SYGVKD. There are 16 residues in the CDR3. In nucleotides, the CDR3 is TGTGCCATCAGTGTGGGGGGGGCTAGCCGGCCCAATGAGCAGTTCTTC. Encoded protein: CAISVGGASRPNEQFF.

V usage is TRBV29-1 and J usage is TRBJ2-1; D might be TRBD2 (6 bases). Germline V CDR1 and CDR2: SQVTM, ANQGSEA. The CDR3 covers 10 residues. V was shortened by 7 bases and J by 5 bases, with 6 bases between the two germline ends. As DNA, the CDR3 is TGCAGCGGGGGGGACAATGAGCAGTTCTTC. As protein: CSGGDNEQFF.